The source of this TCR beta chain is a study of blood T cell repertoires in COVID-19. Study-level information: Specimens from acute and convalescent COVID-19 originated in the United States, Italy and Spain.

Germline values: CDR1 PRHDT, CDR2 FYEKMQ (reference sequence). The CDR3 consists of 13 residues. Germline trimming cut 8 bases from V and 2 bases from J; bases unmatched to any gene: 3. Authors' analysis steps: Nucleated cell counts were estimated from reference gene primer amplification. Profiled with immunoSEQ multiplex PCR; TCRdb holds only in-frame clones, not every one. The V and J calls and clone size are taken from that table; D and trimming were inferred from the DNA. The data hold roughly 90,000 clones, with around 92% observed a single time. The sample comprised peripheral blood. This chain links TRBV13 with TRBJ1-2; 9 nucleotides match TRBD1. This clonotype was sampled from a man in his fifties or sixties with COVID-19, enrolled during active disease. CDR3 residues: CASRDRANYGYTF. The DNA for the CDR3 is TGTGCCAGCCGGGACAGGGCCAACTATGGCTACACCTTC.